The clone carrying this TCR beta chain was seen many times. CD4+ or CD8+ T cells, about 1 million per library, were used for sorted libraries. The data derive from a study of neurological immune-mediated disorders. V lost 5 bases, J lost 5 bases, and 9 bases stayed unmatched. There are 14 residues in the CDR3. Germline CDR1 reads DFQATT; CDR2 reads SNEGSKA (reference sequence). Every sequencing run produced over 190 million TCR-beta sequences, and the sequences from any one run covered 15-18 subjects. One entry per CDR3 protein results from TCRdb running MiXCR on the 5' RACE reads. Of 18,000 or so distinct CDR3 sequences detected, approximately 12% appear once; the ten largest clones hold over 25%.

Source material: CD8+ T cells from blood. The chain couples TRBV20-1 to TRBJ2-7; 10 nucleotides line up with TRBD2. The source is a woman aged 45-59 years in good health. Written as DNA, the CDR3 is TGCAGTGCTGAAACTAGCGGGGAGTTCAACGAGCAGTACTTC. It specifies CSAETSGEFNEQYF.